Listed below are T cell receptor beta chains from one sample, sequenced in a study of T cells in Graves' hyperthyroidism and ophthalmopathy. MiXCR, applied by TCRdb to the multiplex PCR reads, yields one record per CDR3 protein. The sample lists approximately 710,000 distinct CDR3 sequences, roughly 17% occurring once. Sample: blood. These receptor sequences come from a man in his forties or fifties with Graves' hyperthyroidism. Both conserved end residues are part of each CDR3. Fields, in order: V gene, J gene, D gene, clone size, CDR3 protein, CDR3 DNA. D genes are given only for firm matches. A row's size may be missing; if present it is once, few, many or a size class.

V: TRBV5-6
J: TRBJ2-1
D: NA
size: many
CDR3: CASRPWTRYNEQFF
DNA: TGTGCCAGCAGACCCTGGACGAGATACAATGAGCAGTTCTTC

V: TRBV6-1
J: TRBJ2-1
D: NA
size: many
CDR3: CASRVTSSYNEQFF
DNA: TGTGCCAGCAGAGTGACTAGCTCCTACAATGAGCAGTTCTTC

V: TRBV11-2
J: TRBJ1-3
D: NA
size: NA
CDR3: CASSSPRTTSGNTIYF
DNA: TGTGCCAGCAGCTCACCCCGGACAACCTCTGGAAACACCATATATTTT

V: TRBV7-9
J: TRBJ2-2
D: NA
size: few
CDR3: CASSLVEGFGELFF
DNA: TGTGCCAGCAGCTTAGTTGAAGGGTTCGGGGAGCTGTTTTTT

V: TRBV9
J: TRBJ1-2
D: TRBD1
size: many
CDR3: CASSVDGQGVDGYTF
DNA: TGTGCCAGCAGCGTAGACGGACAGGGGGTAGATGGCTACACCTTC

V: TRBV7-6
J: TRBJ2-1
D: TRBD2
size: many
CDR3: CASSLTSGNLAEQFF
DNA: TGTGCCAGCAGCTTAACTAGCGGGAACTTAGCTGAGCAGTTCTTC

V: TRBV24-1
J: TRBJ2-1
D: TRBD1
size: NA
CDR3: CATSDTRTGTGMDEQFF
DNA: TGTGCCACCAGTGATACCCGTACCGGGACAGGGATGGATGAGCAGTTCTTC

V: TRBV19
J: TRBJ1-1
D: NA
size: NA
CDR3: CASSRNGAEAFF
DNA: TGTGCCAGTAGTAGGAATGGAGCTGAAGCTTTCTTT

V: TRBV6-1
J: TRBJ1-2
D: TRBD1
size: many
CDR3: CASTRDRATDYGYTF
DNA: TGTGCCAGCACTAGGGACAGGGCGACAGACTATGGCTACACCTTC

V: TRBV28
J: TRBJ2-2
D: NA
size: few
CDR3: CASSLHLNTGELFF
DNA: TGTGCCAGCAGTTTACATCTAAACACCGGGGAGCTGTTTTTT

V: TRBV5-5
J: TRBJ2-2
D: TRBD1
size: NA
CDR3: CASTPLGQVYTGELFF
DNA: TGTGCCAGCACCCCCCTGGGACAGGTTTACACCGGGGAGCTGTTTTTT

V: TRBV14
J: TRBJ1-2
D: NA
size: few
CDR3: CASSPVYIRAHYGYTF
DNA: TGTGCCAGCAGCCCGGTTTACATACGGGCCCACTATGGCTACACCTTC

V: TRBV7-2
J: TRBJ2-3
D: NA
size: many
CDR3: CASSLGGGGNPPDTQYF
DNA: TGTGCCAGCAGCCTAGGGGGTGGGGGGAACCCTCCGGATACGCAGTATTTT

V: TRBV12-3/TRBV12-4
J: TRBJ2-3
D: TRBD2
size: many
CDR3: CASSFYGSGRGDTQYF
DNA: TGTGCCAGCAGCTTTTACGGTAGCGGGAGGGGAGATACGCAGTATTTT

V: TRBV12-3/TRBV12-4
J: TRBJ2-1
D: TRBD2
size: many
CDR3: CASSPFLAGVYNEQFF
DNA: TGTGCCAGCAGCCCTTTTCTAGCGGGAGTTTACAATGAGCAGTTCTTC

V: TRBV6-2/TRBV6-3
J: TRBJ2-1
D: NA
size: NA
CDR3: CASSYRWEADNEQFF
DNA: TGTGCCAGCAGTTACCGGTGGGAGGCCGACAATGAGCAGTTCTTC

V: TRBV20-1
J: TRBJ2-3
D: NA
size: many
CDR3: CSARARLDTGITDTQYF
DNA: TGCAGTGCTAGAGCCCGACTAGACACAGGAATCACAGATACGCAGTATTTT

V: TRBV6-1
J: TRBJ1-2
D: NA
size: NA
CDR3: CASSNDRTYGYTF
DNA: TGTGCCAGCAGCAACGACAGAACGTATGGCTACACCTTC

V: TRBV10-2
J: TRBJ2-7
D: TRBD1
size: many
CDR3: CASSESTGLIYEQYF
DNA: TGCGCCAGCAGTGAGTCGACAGGGTTGATCTACGAGCAGTACTTC

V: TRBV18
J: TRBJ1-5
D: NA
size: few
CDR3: CASSTSSTSNQLQHF
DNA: TGTGCCAGCTCAACCAGTTCAACTAGCAATCAGCTCCAGCATTTT

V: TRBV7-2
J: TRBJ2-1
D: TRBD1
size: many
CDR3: CASSLLMRQGYTSSYNEQFF
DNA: TGTGCCAGCAGCCTGCTTATGCGACAGGGGTACACAAGCTCCTACAATGAGCAGTTCTTC

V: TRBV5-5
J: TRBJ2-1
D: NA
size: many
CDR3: CASRQLTGAYNEQFF
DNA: TGTGCCAGCAGACAGCTAACGGGGGCCTACAATGAGCAGTTCTTC

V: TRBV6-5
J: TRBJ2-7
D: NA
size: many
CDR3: CASSYDAGADYEQYF
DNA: TGTGCCAGCAGTTACGATGCAGGGGCCGACTACGAGCAGTACTTC

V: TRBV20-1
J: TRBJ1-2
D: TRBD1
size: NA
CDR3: CSARELQGANYGYTF
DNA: TGCAGTGCTAGAGAGCTTCAGGGGGCGAACTATGGCTACACCTTC

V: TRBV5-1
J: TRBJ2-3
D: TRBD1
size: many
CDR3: CASSSGQDTDTQYF
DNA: TGCGCCAGCAGCTCGGGACAGGACACAGATACGCAGTATTTT

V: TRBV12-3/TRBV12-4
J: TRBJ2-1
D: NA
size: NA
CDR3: CASSLYDQRHNEQFF
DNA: TGTGCCAGCAGTTTATACGACCAGCGCCACAATGAGCAGTTCTTC

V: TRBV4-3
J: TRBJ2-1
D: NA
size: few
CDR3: CASSPRQTNYNEQFF
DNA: TGCGCCAGCAGCCCGCGACAAACTAATTACAATGAGCAGTTCTTC

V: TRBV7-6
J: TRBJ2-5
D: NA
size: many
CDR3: CASSLAPSQSETQYF
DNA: TGTGCCAGCAGCTTAGCCCCAAGCCAATCAGAGACCCAGTACTTC

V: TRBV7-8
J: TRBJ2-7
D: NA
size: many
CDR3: CASSSRRESGYEQYF
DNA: TGTGCCAGCAGCTCGCGGCGCGAATCTGGGTACGAGCAGTACTTC

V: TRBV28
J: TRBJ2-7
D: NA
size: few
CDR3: CASSFVLTYEQYF
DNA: TGTGCCAGCAGTTTTGTACTAACCTACGAGCAGTACTTC

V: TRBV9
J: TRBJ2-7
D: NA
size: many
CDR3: CASSAGTGTYEQYF
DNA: TGTGCCAGCAGCGCCGGGACGGGCACCTACGAGCAGTACTTC

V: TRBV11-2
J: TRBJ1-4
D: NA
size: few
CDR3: CASSLVLGATNEKLFF
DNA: TGTGCCAGCAGCTTAGTCTTGGGAGCAACTAATGAAAAACTGTTTTTT

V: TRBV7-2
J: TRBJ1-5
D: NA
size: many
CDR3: CASSLEYRVEQPQHF
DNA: TGTGCCAGCAGCTTAGAGTATAGAGTCGAGCAGCCCCAGCATTTT

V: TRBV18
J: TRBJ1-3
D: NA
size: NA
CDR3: CASSPQGTGNTIYF
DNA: TGTGCCAGCTCACCCCAGGGGACTGGAAACACCATATATTTT

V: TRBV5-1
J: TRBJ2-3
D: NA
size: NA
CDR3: CASQGSLGIDTQYF
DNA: TGCGCCAGCCAAGGGTCACTAGGCATAGATACGCAGTATTTT

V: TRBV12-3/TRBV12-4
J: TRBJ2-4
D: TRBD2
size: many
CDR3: CASSLTASGSDIQYF
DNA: TGTGCCAGCAGTTTAACGGCTAGCGGGAGTGACATTCAGTACTTC

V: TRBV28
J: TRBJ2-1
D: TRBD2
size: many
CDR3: CASSFGGPGLGYNEQFF
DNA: TGTGCCAGCAGTTTTGGGGGTCCGGGACTAGGGTATAATGAGCAGTTCTTC

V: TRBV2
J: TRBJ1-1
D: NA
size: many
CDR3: CASSNSMGTEAFF
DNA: TGTGCCAGCAGTAATTCCATGGGCACTGAAGCTTTCTTT

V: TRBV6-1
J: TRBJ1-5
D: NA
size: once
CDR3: CASRLTAHSNQPQHF
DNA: TGTGCCAGCAGACTGACGGCACATAGCAATCAGCCCCAGCATTTT

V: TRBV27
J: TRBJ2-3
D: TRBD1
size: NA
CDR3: CASSSDRVGMGTDTQYF
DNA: TGTGCCAGCAGTTCGGACAGGGTGGGTATGGGCACAGATACGCAGTATTTT

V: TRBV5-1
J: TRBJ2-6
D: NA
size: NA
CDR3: CASSAQGLGANVLTF
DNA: TGCGCCAGCAGCGCCCAGGGGCTGGGGGCCAACGTCCTGACTTTC